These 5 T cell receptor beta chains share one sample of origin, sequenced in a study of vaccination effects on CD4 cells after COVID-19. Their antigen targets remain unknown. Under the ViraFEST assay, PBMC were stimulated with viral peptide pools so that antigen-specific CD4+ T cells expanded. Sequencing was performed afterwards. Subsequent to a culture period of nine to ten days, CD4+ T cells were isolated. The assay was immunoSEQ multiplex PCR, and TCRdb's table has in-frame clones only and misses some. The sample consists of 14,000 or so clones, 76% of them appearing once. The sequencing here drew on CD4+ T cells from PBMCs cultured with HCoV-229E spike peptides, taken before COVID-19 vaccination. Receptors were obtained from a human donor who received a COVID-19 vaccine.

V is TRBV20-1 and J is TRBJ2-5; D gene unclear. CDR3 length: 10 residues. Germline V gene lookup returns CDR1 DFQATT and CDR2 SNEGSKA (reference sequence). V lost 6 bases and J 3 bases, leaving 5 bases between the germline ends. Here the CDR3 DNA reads TGCAGTGCGGAGAAAGAGACCCAGTACTTC. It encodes CSAEKETQYF.

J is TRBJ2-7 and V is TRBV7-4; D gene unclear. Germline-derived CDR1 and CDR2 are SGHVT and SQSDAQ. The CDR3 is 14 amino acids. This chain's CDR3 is CGSSPPQPGDRQYF. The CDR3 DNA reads TGTGGGAGCAGCCCCCCCCAGCCCGGAGATAGGCAGTACTTC. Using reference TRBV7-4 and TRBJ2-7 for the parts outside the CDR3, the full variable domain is GAGVSQSPRYKVAKRGRDVALRCDSISGHVTLYWYRQTLGQGSEVLTYSQSDAQRDKSGRPSGRFSAERPERSVSTLKIQRTEQGDSAVYLCGSSPPQPGDRQYFGPGTRLTVT.

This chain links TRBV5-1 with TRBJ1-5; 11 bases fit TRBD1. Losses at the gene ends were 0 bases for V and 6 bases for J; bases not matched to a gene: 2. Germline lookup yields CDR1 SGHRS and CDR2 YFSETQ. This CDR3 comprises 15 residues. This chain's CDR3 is CASSLGTGGGQPQHF. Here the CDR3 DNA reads TGCGCCAGCAGCTTGGGGACAGGGGGCGGTCAGCCCCAGCATTTT.

The CDR3 spells CASSLMTYLYF. In DNA, the CDR3 is TGTGCCAGCAGCCTGATGACGTATTTGTACTTC. The chain employs TRBV7-2 and TRBJ2-5; D gene uncertain. The CDR3 length is 11 residues. Germline V CDR1 and CDR2: SGHTA, FQGNSA. Between the trimmed V and J ends, which lost 5 bases and 13 bases, there was a span of 14 bases.

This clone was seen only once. The chain's CDR3 is CASSELVSINSYEQYF. The DNA for the CDR3 is TGTGCCAGCAGTGAATTGGTCAGTATAAACTCCTACGAGCAGTACTTC. The chain combines TRBV6-1 with TRBJ2-7; D gene uncertain. Germline CDR1 and CDR2: MNHNS and SASEGT. The length of the CDR3 is 16 residues. The V end was cut by 2 bases, the J end by 0 bases, with 14 bases between.